The 18 T cell receptor beta chains in this list originate from one sample, sequenced in a study of lung T cells in sarcoidosis with Löfgren's syndrome. TCRdb re-called the reads through MiXCR, storing one row per CDR3 protein. Counted here are just under 20,000 distinct CDR3 sequences, 20% to 25% occurring once; the ten biggest clones make up 3.5% to 5%. The material sequenced was CD4+ T cells from PBMCs. These receptors were obtained from a human donor with sarcoidosis (Löfgren's syndrome or another form), or a control subject (not recorded which).

The table lists this clonotype with many counts. The rearrangement uses TRBV2 and TRBJ1-6, with 12 bases identical to TRBD1. The ends lost 8 bases at V and 9 bases at J; junction bases unmatched: 8. Looked up from germline, CDR1 is SNHLY and CDR2 is FYNNEI. The CDR3 has 15 residues. The CDR3 bases are TGTGCCAGCGGTCCTGGGACAGGGGGCGGTTCACCCCTCCACTTT. The encoded protein is CASGPGTGGGSPLHF.

This clonotype appeared many times. CDR3 sequence: CASSIRGGTNYGYTF. The DNA for the CDR3 is TGTGCCAGTAGTATTAGAGGGGGCACTAACTATGGCTACACCTTC. The gene calls are TRBV19 and TRBJ1-2; TRBD1 matches at 7 bases. CDR3 length: 15 amino acids. With 3 bases clipped from V and 0 bases from J, the junction kept 4 bases outside the gene matches. The germline CDR1 and CDR2 sequences are LNHDA and SQIVND (reference sequence).

This clonotype was counted many times. The V call is TRBV20-1, the J call TRBJ2-3; the D is unclear. The V end lost 0 bases, the J end lost 0 bases, and 13 bases lay between the germline ends. Looked up from germline, CDR1 is DFQATT and CDR2 is SNEGSKA (reference sequence). The CDR3 is made up of 16 amino acids. Written as DNA, the CDR3 is TGCAGTGCTAGAGATAGTATGGCTACTAGCACAGATACGCAGTATTTT. It translates to CSARDSMATSTDTQYF.

This clonotype was counted between two and nine times. The CDR3 ends on some other residue instead of the conserved phenylalanine or tryptophan, so this is likely a read error. The DNA is omitted, as the CDR3 cannot be located on it reliably, and the CDR3 follows TCRdb's listing. The gene calls are TRBV2 and TRBJ1-1. Per germline, CDR1 SNHLY and CDR2 FYNNEI. From its first to its last residue, the CDR3 has 16 amino acids. CDR3 amino acids: CASSEGLSERNTEALL.

This clonotype was seen many times. The V and J genes are TRBV7-3 and TRBJ2-1; TRBD2 matches at 9 bases. V shed 0 bases and J 5 bases; nucleotides not matched to a gene: 2. Germline loops: CDR1 SGHTA, CDR2 FQGTGA. This CDR3 spans 15 amino acids. DNA for the CDR3: TGTGCCAGCAGCTTAACTAGCGGGGGAAACAATGAGCAGTTCTTC. It translates to CASSLTSGGNNEQFF.

A note on this clonotype: With a much larger clone just one base away, this may be a read error. The chain is built from TRBV5-1 and TRBJ2-7; 7 bases fit TRBD2. V dropped 2 bases and J dropped 4; count of bases not matched to a gene: 9. The CDR3 is 15 residues long. Germline loops: CDR1 SGHRS, CDR2 YFSETQ. DNA of the CDR3: TGCGCCAGCAGCTTCGTTGGCGGGAGTAGGTACGAGCAGTACTTC. This gives the protein CASSFVGGSRYEQYF.

This clonotype was recorded many times. V and J are TRBV12-3 or TRBV12-4 and TRBJ2-2; possible D gene TRBD2, 6 bases. V lost 7 bases to trimming and J lost 7 bases, with 13 bases between them. CDR3 length: 13 residues. The CDR3 is CASTWTRDGELFF. CDR3 coding DNA: TGTGCCAGCACCTGGACGCGGGACGGGGAGCTGTTTTTT.

This clonotype has more than one count but fewer than ten. A much more abundant neighbour one base away suggests this may be a read error. The CDR3 DNA is TGTACCAGCAGCCAAGATTGGGAAGATACGCAGTATTTT. Translation: CTSSQDWEDTQYF. V usage is TRBV14 and J usage is TRBJ2-3, with D unclear. CDR1 SGHDN and CDR2 FVKESK come from the germline V gene. The CDR3 covers 13 residues.

By proportion, this clonotype is medium-sized. V usage is TRBV28 and J usage is TRBJ1-5, with 7 bases matching TRBD1. CDR3 length: 17 amino acids. Germline V gene sequence: CDR1 MDHEN, CDR2 SYDVKM. The V gene end was trimmed by 6 bases and the J gene end by 4 bases; junction bases not matched to a gene: 15. The CDR3 sequence is CASRPGTANRLNQPQHF. CDR3 bases: TGTGCCAGCAGACCCGGGACAGCAAACCGGTTAAATCAGCCCCAGCATTTT.

Points on this clonotype: A much larger clonotype is one base distant, so this may be a read error. This chain links TRBV7-2 with TRBJ2-4; 14 bases fit TRBD2. Looked up from germline, CDR1 is SGHTA and CDR2 is FQGNSA. CDR3 size: 16 residues. The CDR3 reads CAGSSLTSGGVNIQYF. For the CDR3, the DNA is TGTGCCGGCAGCTCCCTGACTAGCGGGGGGGTTAACATTCAGTACTTC.

This clonotype was recorded many times. The chain couples TRBV3-1 to TRBJ1-1; perhaps TRBD1 as D (6 bases). The germline CDR1 and CDR2 sequences are LGHDT and YNNKEL (reference sequence). Trimming took off 3 bases at V and 2 bases at J, with 10 bases between the two ends. CDR3 length equals 14 residues. The CDR3 loop reads CASSQAGHNTEAFF. The CDR3 nucleotides read TGTGCCAGCAGCCAGGCGGGACACAACACTGAAGCTTTCTTT.

This clonotype was seen repeatedly, ten times or more. The chain uses TRBV28 and TRBJ2-5; 7 positions agree with TRBD2. The CDR3 covers 16 residues. The ends lost 1 base at V and 5 bases at J; junction bases unmatched: 10. Germline CDR1 MDHEN, CDR2 SYDVKM. The CDR3: CASSLSGRGRGETQYF. The DNA of the CDR3 is TGTGCCAGCAGTTTATCGGGGAGGGGCCGGGGGGAGACCCAGTACTTC.

This clonotype was recorded many times. The V and J genes are TRBV12-3 or TRBV12-4 and TRBJ1-5; no firm D call. The V end was cut by 7 bases, the J end by 0 bases, with 7 bases between. The CDR3 sequence is 13 residues long. CDR3 DNA sequence: TGTGCCAGCACCACCTATAGCAATCAGCCCCAGCATTTT. This translates into CASTTYSNQPQHF.

The chain recombines TRBV12-3 or TRBV12-4 with TRBJ2-6; D might be TRBD1 (5 bases). This CDR3 spans 15 amino acids. Deletions cut 6 bases from V and 2 bases from J, with 11 bases between. In DNA, the CDR3 is TGTGCCAGCAGCCAGGCAGGGACTGGGGCCAACGTCCTGACTTTC. Amino acids: CASSQAGTGANVLTF.

This sequence joins TRBV19 and TRBJ2-3; 11 nucleotides agree with TRBD2. CDR1 and CDR2 from the germline V gene are LNHDA and SQIVND (reference sequence). This CDR3 is built from 16 residues. Trimming at V came to 4 bases and at J to 3 bases, leaving 6 bases not matched to a gene. Here the CDR3 DNA reads TGTGCCAGTAGTACCAGACTAGCGGGATTGACAGATACGCAGTATTTT. The encoded protein is CASSTRLAGLTDTQYF.

By its share, this clonotype is medium-sized. The V and J genes are TRBV6-1 and TRBJ1-5; TRBD1 aligns across 9 bases. Looked up from germline, CDR1 is MNHNS and CDR2 is SASEGT. This CDR3 region has 14 residues. V lost 6 bases, J lost 6 bases, and 6 bases stayed unmatched. CDR3 nucleotide sequence: TGTGCCAGCAGAGGACAGGGGAGAGGTCAGCCCCAGCATTTT. Translation gives CASRGQGRGQPQHF.

This clonotype was seen repeatedly, ten times or more. This chain's CDR3 is CASSERTGTSYSNQPQHF. In nucleotides, the CDR3 is TGTGCCAGCAGTGAAAGGACAGGTACTTCTTATAGCAATCAGCCCCAGCATTTT. The gene calls are TRBV2 and TRBJ1-5; 7 nucleotides line up with TRBD1. The CDR3 loop spans 18 amino acids. Germline values: CDR1 SNHLY, CDR2 FYNNEI. After removal of 2 bases from V and 0 bases from J, the junction contained 10 bases not matched to a gene.

This clonotype is termed medium-sized (0.01 to 0.1%). V and J are TRBV7-8 and TRBJ1-2; D perhaps matches TRBD1 (5 bases). The V gene lost 1 base and the J gene lost 4 bases, with 7 bases spanning the gap. The CDR3 loop spans 13 amino acids. Germline CDR1 SGHVS, CDR2 FQNEAQ. The CDR3 nucleotides are TGTGCCAGCAGCTTAGGGGGGTCCTATGGCTACACCTTC. Translating it yields CASSLGGSYGYTF. The full variable domain, completed using reference TRBV7-8 and TRBJ1-2, is GAGVSQSPRYKVAKRGQDVALRCDPISGHVSLFWYQQALGQGPEFLTYFQNEAQLDKSGLPSDRFFAERPEGSVSTLKIQRTQQEDSAVYLCASSLGGSYGYTFGSGTRLTVV.